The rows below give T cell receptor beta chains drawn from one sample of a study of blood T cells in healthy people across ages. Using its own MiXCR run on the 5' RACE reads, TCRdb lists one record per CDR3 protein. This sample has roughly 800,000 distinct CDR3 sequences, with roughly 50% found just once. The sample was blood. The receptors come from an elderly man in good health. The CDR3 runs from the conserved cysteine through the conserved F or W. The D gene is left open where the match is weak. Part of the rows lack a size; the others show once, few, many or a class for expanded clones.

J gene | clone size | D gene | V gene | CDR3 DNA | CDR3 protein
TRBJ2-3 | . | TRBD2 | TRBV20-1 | TGCAGTGCTAGGGCACCCGGGAGGGATCGCACAGATACGCAGTATTTT | CSARAPGRDRTDTQYF
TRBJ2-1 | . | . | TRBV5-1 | TGCGCCAGCCGGGACGAGACCAGCTCCTACAATGAGCAGTTCTTC | CASRDETSSYNEQFF
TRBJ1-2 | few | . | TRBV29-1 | TGCAGCGTCCGGGACCCCATCTATGGCTACACCTTC | CSVRDPIYGYTF
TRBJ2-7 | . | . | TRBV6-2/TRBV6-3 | TGTGCCAGCACGTATCGCCCCACTGGGGACAACTACGAGCAGTACTTC | CASTYRPTGDNYEQYF
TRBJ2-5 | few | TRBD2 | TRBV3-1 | TGTGCCAGCAGCCAAGTTAGCGGGAGGGTAGAGACCCAGTACTTC | CASSQVSGRVETQYF
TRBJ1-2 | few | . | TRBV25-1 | TGTGCCAGCAGTCAACCCTTCCAAACCGAGAACTATGGCTACACCTTC | CASSQPFQTENYGYTF
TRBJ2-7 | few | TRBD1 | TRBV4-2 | TGTGCCAGCAGCCGGGTCGACAGGGGCGGTTACGAGCAGTACTTC | CASSRVDRGGYEQYF
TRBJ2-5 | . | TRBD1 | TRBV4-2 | TGTGCCAGCAGCCCTCGGGGGACTCCGGGACAGGGTGGCGAGACCCAGTACTTC | CASSPRGTPGQGGETQYF
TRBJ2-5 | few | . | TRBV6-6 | TGTGCCAGCAGTCGTCCGCTCCCCGCCAAACCCCAAGAGACCCAGTACTTC | CASSRPLPAKPQETQYF
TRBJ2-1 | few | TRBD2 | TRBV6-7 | TGTGCCAGCAGTTACTCGGGGGCGACTAGCGGGAGAGAGGACAATGAGCAGTTCTTC | CASSYSGATSGREDNEQFF
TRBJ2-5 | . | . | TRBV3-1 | TGTGCCAGCAGCTATCCGGGGGTTGAGACCCAGTACTTC | CASSYPGVETQYF
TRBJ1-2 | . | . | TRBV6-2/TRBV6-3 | TGTGCCAGCACGGGGCCCACCCTTGGGAACTATGGCTTCACCTTC | CASTGPTLGNYGFTF
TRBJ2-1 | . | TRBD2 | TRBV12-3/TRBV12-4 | TGTGCCAGCAGTCTAGCGGGCGACAATGAGCAGTTCTTC | CASSLAGDNEQFF
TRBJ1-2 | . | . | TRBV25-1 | TGTGCCAACAGAGGAGGGACCTATGGCTACACCTTC | CANRGGTYGYTF
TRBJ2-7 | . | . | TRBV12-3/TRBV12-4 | TGTGCCAGCAGTTTCTGGACTCACGAGCAGTACTTC | CASSFWTHEQYF
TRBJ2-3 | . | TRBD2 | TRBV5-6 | TGTGCCAGCAGCTTAAGCGGGGGGGACAGATACGCGTATTTT | CASSLSGGDRYAYF
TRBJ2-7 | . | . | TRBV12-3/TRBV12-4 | TGTGCCAGCAGAGGGGCTGGCTCCTACGAGCAGTACTTC | CASRGAGSYEQYF
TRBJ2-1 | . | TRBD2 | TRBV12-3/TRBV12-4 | TGTGCCAGCAGGGTAGCGGGAGGGCCCTCCAATGAGCAGTTCTTC | CASRVAGGPSNEQFF
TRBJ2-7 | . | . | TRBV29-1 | TGCAGCGTTTCTGACCGAAACGAGCAGTACTTC | CSVSDRNEQYF
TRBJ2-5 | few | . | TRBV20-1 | TGCAGTGCCCCGACAGGAGGGGAGACCCAGTACTTC | CSAPTGGETQYF
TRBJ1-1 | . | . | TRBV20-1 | TGCAGTGCCAGCCCCCAGCCCAACACTGAAGCTTTCTTT | CSASPQPNTEAFF
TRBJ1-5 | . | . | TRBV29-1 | TGCAGCGTGACAGATAGCAATCAGCCCCAGCATTTT | CSVTDSNQPQHF
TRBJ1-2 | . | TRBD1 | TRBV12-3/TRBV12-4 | TGTGCCAGCAGTTTACCAGGACAGGCATACTATGGCTACACCTTC | CASSLPGQAYYGYTF
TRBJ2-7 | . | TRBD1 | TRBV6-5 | TGTGCCAGCAGTTATGGGGACAGTGGGGCCTTCGAGCAGTACTTC | CASSYGDSGAFEQYF
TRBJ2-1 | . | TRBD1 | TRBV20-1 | TGCAGTGCTAGACCTCCGACCGGGACAGCCCCCGACAATGAGCAGTTCTTC | CSARPPTGTAPDNEQFF
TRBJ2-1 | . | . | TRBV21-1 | TGTGCCAGCAGCAAAAGGCGGGGGATACTAGCGGGAGGGGGTGGACCTCCCTACAATGAGCAGTTCTTC | CASSKRRGILAGGGGPPYNEQFF
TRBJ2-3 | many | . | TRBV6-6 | TGTGCCAGCAGTACGAGGGTGAGCGCAGATACGCAGTATTTT | CASSTRVSADTQYF
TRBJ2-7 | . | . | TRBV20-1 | TGCAGTGCTAGAGATGCAGGGTCATTGATCTACGAGCAGTACTTC | CSARDAGSLIYEQYF
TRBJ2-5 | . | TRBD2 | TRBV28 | TGTGCCAGCAGACAACTAGCGGGAGGGGAGACCCAGTACTTC | CASRQLAGGETQYF
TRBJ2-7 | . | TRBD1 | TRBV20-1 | TGCAGTGCGCCCGGACAGGGCCAAGGGGAGCAGTACTTC | CSAPGQGQGEQYF
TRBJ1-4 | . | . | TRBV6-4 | TGTGCCAGCAGTGACGTCCGAGGGGAAAAACTGTTTTTT | CASSDVRGEKLFF
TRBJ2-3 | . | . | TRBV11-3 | TGTGCCAGCAGCCCGTCCCAGCGATACGCGTATTTT | CASSPSQRYAYF
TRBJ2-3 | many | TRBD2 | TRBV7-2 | TGTGCCAGCAGCTTAGCGGGACTAGCGGCCGGAGATACGCAGTATTTT | CASSLAGLAAGDTQYF
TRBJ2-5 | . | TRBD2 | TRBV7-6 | TGTGCCAGCAGCTTAGCGGCTAGCGGGAGGAGGGAGACCCAGTACTTC | CASSLAASGRRETQYF
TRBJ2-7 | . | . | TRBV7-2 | TGTGCCAGCAGCTTAGAGACTGGCTCGGACTACGAGCAGTACTTC | CASSLETGSDYEQYF
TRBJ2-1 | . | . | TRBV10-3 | TGTGCCATCAGTGAGGTGGCTGAGCGGAAGTACAATGAGCAGTTCTTC | CAISEVAERKYNEQFF
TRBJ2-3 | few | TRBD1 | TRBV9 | TGTGCCAGCAGCCTCCGACAGGGGGTTACTAGCACAGATACGCAGTATTTT | CASSLRQGVTSTDTQYF
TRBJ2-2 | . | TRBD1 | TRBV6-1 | TGTGCCAGCAGTCATACAGGGGACACCGGGGAGCTGTTTTTT | CASSHTGDTGELFF
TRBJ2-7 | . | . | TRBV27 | TGTGCCAGCAGACCAACCCTGGGGACGGGCGCCTACGAGCAGTACTTC | CASRPTLGTGAYEQYF
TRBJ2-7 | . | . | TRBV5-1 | TGCGCCAGCAGCTTGGAGGACAGATACGAGCAGTACTTC | CASSLEDRYEQYF
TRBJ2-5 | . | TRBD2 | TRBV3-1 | TGTGCCAGCAGCCAGGGACTAGCGGGCCCCCCGCGTGTGCAGTACTTC | CASSQGLAGPPRVQYF
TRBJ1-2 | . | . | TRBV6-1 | TGTGCCAGCAGTGAAGTTCGCCTGGGCAGTCGATCCCTAGGCTACACCTTC | CASSEVRLGSRSLGYTF
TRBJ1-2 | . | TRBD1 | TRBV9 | TGTGCCAGCAATCCGACCGGGACAGACGTTCGTGGCTACACCTTC | CASNPTGTDVRGYTF
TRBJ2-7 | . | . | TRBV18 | TGTGCCAGCTCACCAAGGGGGGATCCCTTAGAGGAGCAGTACTTC | CASSPRGDPLEEQYF
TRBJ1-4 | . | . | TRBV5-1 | TGCGCCAGCAGCTTAGTAGCGGGGAATGAAAAACTGTTTTTT | CASSLVAGNEKLFF
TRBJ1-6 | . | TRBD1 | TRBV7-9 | TGTGCCAGCAGCTCTCGACAGGGAGGGAATTCACCCCTCCACTTT | CASSSRQGGNSPLHF
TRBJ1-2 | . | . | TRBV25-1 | TGTGCCAGCAGTGAACCGGGAATCTATGGCTACACCTTC | CASSEPGIYGYTF
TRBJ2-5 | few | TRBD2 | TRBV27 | TGTGCCAGCACCTATAGCGGGAGGGCCAAGGAGCAGTACTTC | CASTYSGRAKEQYF
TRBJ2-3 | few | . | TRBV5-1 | TGCGCCAGCAGCTCACTACGGGAGTTGGGAGATACGCAGTATTTT | CASSSLRELGDTQYF
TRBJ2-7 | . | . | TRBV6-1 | TGTGCCAGCGGCAGGGAGCCCCTCTACGAGCAGTACTTC | CASGREPLYEQYF
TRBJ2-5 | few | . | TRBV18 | TGTGCCAGCTCACCACAGCAAGAGACCCAGTACTTC | CASSPQQETQYF
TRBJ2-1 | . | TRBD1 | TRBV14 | TGTGCCAGCAGCCGGGGGGACAGGGTGAGCTACAATGAGCAGTTCTTC | CASSRGDRVSYNEQFF
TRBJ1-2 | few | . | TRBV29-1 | TGCAGCGTTCTTAACCCCGATGGCTACACCTTC | CSVLNPDGYTF
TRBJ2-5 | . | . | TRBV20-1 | TGCAGTGCTAGAGTGGGGCCCAACGAAGAGACCCAGTACTTC | CSARVGPNEETQYF
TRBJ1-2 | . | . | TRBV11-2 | TGTGCCAGCAGCTCTACTAAGGACTATGGCTACACCTTC | CASSSTKDYGYTF
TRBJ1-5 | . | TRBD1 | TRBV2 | TGTGCCAGCAGCGTGACAGGGGGCGGGATTCAGCCCCAGCATTTT | CASSVTGGGIQPQHF
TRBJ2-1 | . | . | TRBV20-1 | TGCAGTGTTAGGGCCCCTTTGGATGAGCAGTTCTTC | CSVRAPLDEQFF
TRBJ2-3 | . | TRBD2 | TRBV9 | TGTGCCAGCAGCGTAGAGGAATGGGGCGGGAGCGGGACAGATACGCAGTATTTT | CASSVEEWGGSGTDTQYF